Each of the 25 T cell receptor beta chains below was sequenced from the same sample in a study of T cell responses to AZD1222 COVID-19 vaccine. Using immunoSEQ multiplex PCR, the repertoire was profiled, and TCRdb retains in-frame clones only, with some absent. Of about 120,000 clones listed, roughly 80% are singletons. This specimen consisted of peripheral blood, obtained on day 0 of AZD1222 vaccination. All receptors derive from an adult in good health.

J is TRBJ1-6 and V is TRBV7-9; D is uncertain. Trimming left V 3 bases short and J 0 bases short, with 6 bases between. Germline CDR1 and CDR2: SEHNR and FQNEAQ (reference sequence). This CDR3 has 15 residues. The CDR3 reads CASSFDSSYNSPLHF. DNA for the CDR3: TGTGCCAGCAGCTTCGATAGCTCCTATAATTCACCCCTCCACTTT. The full variable domain, completed using reference TRBV7-9 and TRBJ1-6, is DTGVSQNPRHKITKRGQNVTFRCDPISEHNRLYWYRQTLGQGPEFLTYFQNEAQLEKSRLLSDRFSAERPKGSFSTLEIQRTEQGDSAMYLCASSFDSSYNSPLHFGNGTRLTVT.

The V call is TRBV6-4, the J call TRBJ2-2; 9 bases align to TRBD1. V was clipped by 7 bases and J by 1 base; unmatched bases: 1. This CDR3 region has 14 residues. Germline V gives CDR1 MRHNA, CDR2 SNTAGT. CDR3 protein: CASKTGGNTGELFF. CDR3 coding DNA: TGTGCCAGCAAGACAGGGGGGAACACCGGGGAGCTGTTTTTT.

The chain recombines TRBV7-3 with TRBJ2-1; tentatively, D is TRBD2 (5 bases). Germline V gene data show CDR1 as SGHTA and CDR2 as FQGTGA. V was cut by 5 bases and J by 4 bases, with 15 bases left in between. The CDR3 consists of 15 residues. Here the CDR3 reads CASSPKAAQYNEQFF. The CDR3 DNA follows: TGTGCCAGCAGCCCAAAAGCGGCGCAATACAATGAGCAGTTCTTC.

The count of this clone is one. The chain's CDR3 is CASLDGTNYGYTF. The CDR3 DNA reads TGTGCCAGCCTAGACGGGACTAACTATGGCTACACCTTC. The genes are TRBV28 and TRBJ1-2; D is unresolved. The CDR3 has 13 residues. V was shortened by 8 bases and J by 0 bases, with 10 bases between the two germline ends. Germline V gene sequence: CDR1 MDHEN, CDR2 SYDVKM.

V gene TRBV7-2 combines with J gene TRBJ2-7, with no clear D. Germline V lookup: CDR1 SGHTA, CDR2 FQGNSA. The ends were cut back, 0 bases at V and 5 bases at J, with 8 bases in the middle. This CDR3 spans 13 amino acids. CDR3 region: CASSLAWANEQYF. The CDR3 region has the DNA TGTGCCAGCAGCTTAGCGTGGGCCAACGAGCAGTACTTC.

Written as DNA, the CDR3 is TGCGCCAGCAGCTCATGGACAGGGGGCCTGGCTGGAAACACCATATATTTT. Translation gives CASSSWTGGLAGNTIYF. The V and J genes are TRBV5-1 and TRBJ1-3, with TRBD1 matching over 11 bases. The junction had 7 bases not matched to a gene; V was cut back by 3 bases and J by 2 bases. Per germline, CDR1 SGHRS and CDR2 YFSETQ. The CDR3 contains 17 residues.

The V gene is TRBV12-3 or TRBV12-4, the J gene TRBJ1-2; D not resolved. V gave up 3 bases and J gave up 4 bases, with 9 bases separating them. CDR3 size: 13 residues. CDR3 protein: CASSFLSSYGYTF. CDR3 nucleotides: TGTGCCAGCAGTTTTTTATCGAGCTATGGCTACACCTTC.

This chain uses TRBV19 with TRBJ2-1, with a possible D match to TRBD1 (6 bases). V lost 6 bases and J lost 1, with 13 bases in between. The CDR3 is 15 amino acids. CDR1 LNHDA and CDR2 SQIVND come from the germline V gene (reference sequence). CDR3 loop: CASRSRGKSYNEQFF. As DNA, the CDR3 is TGTGCCAGTAGGTCCAGGGGAAAGTCCTACAATGAGCAGTTCTTC.

CDR3 sequence: CASSLAVPYEQYF. The DNA of the CDR3 is TGTGCCAGCAGCTTGGCGGTTCCTTACGAGCAGTACTTC. The V call is TRBV5-5, the J call TRBJ2-7, with no clear D. The germline gives CDR1 SGHKS, CDR2 YYEKEE (reference sequence). V was pared by 0 bases and J by 4 bases, with 8 bases between. The CDR3 totals 13 residues.

V usage is TRBV6-5 and J usage is TRBJ1-3; D remains unclear. The V end was cut by 5 bases, the J end by 4 bases, with 12 bases between. CDR1 MNHEY and CDR2 SVGAGI come from the germline V gene. The CDR3 extends over 14 amino acids. The CDR3 DNA reads as TGTGCCAGCAGTAAGGGTCCCCTCGGAAACACCATATATTTT. This sequence encodes CASSKGPLGNTIYF.

The chain links TRBV7-8 to TRBJ1-2; 11 nucleotides line up with TRBD1. Germline V gives CDR1 SGHVS, CDR2 FQNEAQ. CDR3 size: 16 residues. The junction had 12 bases not matched to a gene; V was cut back by 5 bases and J by 7 bases. CDR3: CASSVRDRGDSGGYTF. The CDR3 coding sequence is TGTGCCAGCAGCGTCCGGGACAGGGGGGATTCTGGTGGCTACACCTTC.

The chain couples TRBV5-1 to TRBJ2-1; 12 bases map to TRBD2. This CDR3 comprises 17 residues. Germline-derived CDR1 and CDR2 are SGHRS and YFSETQ. J lost 8 bases, V lost 4 bases, and 13 bases had no gene match. CDR3 loop: CASSPRLAGVIGDEQFF. The CDR3 DNA sequence: TGCGCCAGCAGCCCCCGACTAGCGGGAGTTATAGGCGATGAGCAGTTCTTC.

This sequence joins TRBV4-3 and TRBJ2-7; tentatively, D is TRBD2 (6 bases). The CDR3 totals 13 residues. Germline V CDR1 and CDR2: LGHNA, YSLEER. Trimming took 0 bases from V and 9 from J, leaving 12 bases between them. CDR3 coding DNA: TGCGCCAGCAGCCAAGAGGAGTGGGGAGGGCAGTACTTC. This encodes CASSQEEWGGQYF.

The chain is built from TRBV28 and TRBJ1-2; a possible D gene is TRBD1 (5 bases). Trimming took off 2 bases at V and 0 bases at J, with 13 bases between the two ends. The CDR3 consists of 16 residues. Germline V gives CDR1 MDHEN, CDR2 SYDVKM. The CDR3 loop is CASSLGGGGANYGYTF. Here the CDR3 DNA reads TGTGCCAGCAGTTTAGGCGGTGGGGGAGCTAACTATGGCTACACCTTC.

The chain employs TRBV19 and TRBJ1-5, with 9 bases aligning to TRBD1. Germline assignment: CDR1 LNHDA and CDR2 SQIVND (reference sequence). This CDR3 is 17 amino acids long. Trimming removed 5 bases from V and 2 bases from J; junction bases left unmatched: 10. CDR3 bases: TGTGCCAGTAGTCGCGAGACAGGGGGTGTCGGCAATCAGCCCCAGCATTTT. It is translated as CASSRETGGVGNQPQHF.

The gene calls are TRBV4-3 and TRBJ2-6; D is uncertain. Germline CDR1 is LGHNA and CDR2 is YSLEER. The ends were cut back, 0 bases at V and 0 bases at J, with 6 bases in the middle. The CDR3 totals 16 residues. The CDR3 is CASSQERSSGANVLTF. CDR3 sequence (DNA): TGCGCCAGCAGCCAAGAACGGAGCTCTGGGGCCAACGTCCTGACTTTC.

CDR3 protein: CASSFGGTDRNEQFF. In DNA, the CDR3 is TGCGCCAGCAGCTTTGGCGGGACAGATAGAAATGAGCAGTTCTTC. The rearrangement links TRBV5-1 to TRBJ2-1; D possibly corresponds to TRBD1 (7 bases). The CDR3 covers 15 residues. Germline CDR1 and CDR2: SGHRS and YFSETQ. With 2 bases removed from V and 7 bases from J, the gap between germline ends came to 16 bases.

The chain recombines TRBV10-3 with TRBJ2-1; D call uncertain. This CDR3 contains 15 residues. V was shortened by 6 bases and J by 6 bases, with 18 bases between the two germline ends. Germline V CDR1 and CDR2: ENHRY, SYGVKD. This CDR3 is CAIRSSEASGNEQFF. CDR3 coding DNA: TGTGCCATCAGGTCATCCGAGGCCTCGGGCAATGAGCAGTTCTTC.

The chain carries TRBV29-1 and TRBJ1-1; 10 positions match TRBD1. Germline V lookup: CDR1 SQVTM, CDR2 ANQGSEA. This CDR3 region has 13 residues. V lost 3 bases to trimming and J lost 5 bases; unmatched junction nucleotides: 3. In DNA, the CDR3 is TGCAGCGTTGATGGGGGACAGGGGACTGAAGCTTTCTTT. Translated: CSVDGGQGTEAFF.

This clone has a single count. V is TRBV7-2 and J is TRBJ2-1; D not certain. This CDR3 comprises 13 residues. Germline loops: CDR1 SGHTA, CDR2 FQGNSA. The V gene lost 1 base and the J gene lost 3 bases, with 4 bases spanning the gap. The CDR3 coding sequence is TGTGCCAGCAGCTTAGACAGCTACAATGAGCAGTTCTTC. Amino acid sequence: CASSLDSYNEQFF.

This sequence joins TRBV2 and TRBJ1-5; no clear D gene. V was shortened by 3 bases and J by 4 bases, with 7 bases between the two germline ends. The CDR3 is 13 residues long. Germline values: CDR1 SNHLY, CDR2 FYNNEI. CDR3 in DNA: TGTGCCAGCAGTGAGACTACTAATCAGCCCCAGCATTTT. Residues: CASSETTNQPQHF.

V gene TRBV7-9 combines with J gene TRBJ2-7, with 8 bases that match TRBD2. The trim removed 4 bases at V and 2 bases at J, leaving 13 bases unmatched. CDR1 and CDR2 from the germline V gene are SEHNR and FQNEAQ (reference sequence). The CDR3 totals 17 residues. The CDR3 DNA is TGTGCCAGCAGCTACAGGCCCTCGGGACTAGTGGCCTACGAGCAGTACTTC. Residues: CASSYRPSGLVAYEQYF.

The rearrangement links TRBV6-1 to TRBJ1-4, with D perhaps TRBD1 (6 bases). Trimming took off 4 bases at V and 8 bases at J, with 20 bases between the two ends. This CDR3 has 16 amino acids. The germline gives CDR1 MNHNS, CDR2 SASEGT. The CDR3, as DNA: TGTGCCAGCAGTGTCCAAACAGGGAACCCCGCAGAAAAACTGTTTTTT. Its protein product is CASSVQTGNPAEKLFF.

The rearrangement links TRBV24-1 to TRBJ2-7; D might be TRBD2 (5 bases). There are 15 residues in the CDR3. CDR1 is KGHDR and CDR2 is SFDVKD in the germline V gene. The V gene lost 9 bases and the J gene lost 0 bases, with 17 bases spanning the gap. This chain's CDR3 is CATAGPEAGSYEQYF. CDR3 in DNA: TGTGCCACCGCCGGACCGGAGGCCGGCTCCTACGAGCAGTACTTC.

This sequence joins TRBV6-5 and TRBJ1-2; 9 bases line up with TRBD1. CDR1 and CDR2 from the germline V gene are MNHEY and SVGAGI. The length of the CDR3 is 13 residues. The V segment lost 7 bases and the J segment 7 bases; nucleotides outside the gene matches: 7. The CDR3 sequence: CASTPGQGRGYTF. CDR3 bases: TGTGCCAGCACGCCGGGACAGGGTCGTGGCTACACCTTC.